This passage covers 19 T cell receptor beta chains from one sample sequenced in a study of shared clonotypes between healthy human individuals. Method: immunoSEQ multiplex PCR; TCRdb's copy keeps in-frame clones and lacks some. The sample consists of approximately 2.1 million clones, more than 80% of them appearing once. The specimen was naive CD4+ T cells from PBMCs. Subset meaning: CD45RA+ positively selected. All receptors derive from a man younger than 35 in good health. Some clones in this sample may be carry-over from other donors' samples.

The chain is built from TRBV2 and TRBJ1-1; TRBD1 matches 8 bases. The CDR3 extends over 13 amino acids. V gave up 8 bases and J gave up 7 bases; unmatched junction bases: 9. Per the germline V gene, CDR1 is SNHLY and CDR2 is FYNNEI. This CDR3 is CASREQGGVEAFF. The CDR3 region has the DNA TGTGCCAGCCGAGAACAGGGGGGGGTTGAAGCTTTCTTT. The whole variable domain, filled in from reference TRBV2 and TRBJ1-1, reads EPEVTQTPSHQVTQMGQEVILRCVPISNHLYFYWYRQILGQKVEFLVSFYNNEISEKSEIFDDQFSVERPDGSNFTLKIRSTKLEDSAMYFCASREQGGVEAFFGQGTRLTVV.

The chain links TRBV15 to TRBJ1-3, with TRBD1 as a possible D gene (5 bases). Germline V CDR1 and CDR2: LNHNV, YYDKDF (reference sequence). CDR3 length: 15 amino acids. The V end lost 5 bases, the J end lost 0 bases, and 11 bases lay between the germline ends. This CDR3 reads CATSGPGNSGNTIYF. The CDR3 DNA is TGTGCCACCAGCGGTCCAGGGAACTCTGGAAACACCATATATTTT.

This sequence joins TRBV30 and TRBJ1-3; D might be TRBD1 (5 bases). CDR1 and CDR2 (germline): GTSNPN, SVGIG (reference sequence). There are 15 residues in the CDR3. Trimming took off 3 bases at V and 3 bases at J, with 15 bases between the two ends. CDR3 sequence reads: CAWSGSPGGGNTIYF. DNA of the CDR3: TGTGCCTGGAGCGGCAGTCCGGGGGGTGGAAACACCATATATTTT. The whole variable domain, remainder taken from reference TRBV30 and TRBJ1-3, is SQTIHQWPATLVQPVGSPLSLECTVEGTSNPNLYWYRQAAGRGLQLLFYSVGIGQISSEVPQNLSASRPQDRQFILSSKKLLLSDSGFYLCAWSGSPGGGNTIYFGEGSWLTVV.

As concerns this clone: Other DNA sequences within the sample encode an identical CDR3. CDR3 bases: TGCGCCAGCAGCGGAGAGACCCAGTACTTC. This translates into CASSGETQYF. This chain joins TRBV5-1 and TRBJ2-5; no firm D call. The V and J ends lost 4 bases and 4 bases respectively, with 2 bases between them. The germline V gene has CDR1 SGHRS and CDR2 YFSETQ. The CDR3 is made up of 10 amino acids.

J is TRBJ2-7 and V is TRBV30; unclear D gene. The CDR3 contains 14 residues. Trimming removed 2 bases from V and 5 bases from J, with 16 bases in between. Germline V gene lookup returns CDR1 GTSNPN and CDR2 SVGIG (reference sequence). The CDR3 DNA sequence: TGTGCCTGGAGTATTACCCAAATTCCAAACGAGCAGTACTTC. Translating gives CAWSITQIPNEQYF.

This clone has a single count. The V and J genes are TRBV28 and TRBJ1-2, with 9 positions matching TRBD1. The J segment lost 7 bases and the V segment lost 6 bases, leaving 18 bases of the junction unmatched. The length of the CDR3 is 17 residues. Germline V gene sequence: CDR1 MDHEN, CDR2 SYDVKM. The CDR3 DNA is TGTGCCAGCAGGACGCCCGGGACAGGGTTCTTTTGGGGTGGCTACACCTTC. It is translated as CASRTPGTGFFWGGYTF.

V is TRBV4-3 and J is TRBJ2-1; D is perhaps TRBD2 (6 bases). V lost 4 bases, J lost 8 bases, and 12 bases lay in between. CDR1 is LGHNA and CDR2 is YSLEER in the germline V gene. The CDR3 sequence is 13 residues long. The DNA for the CDR3 is TGCGCCAGCAGCCTACAAATAGCGGATGAGCAGTTCTTC. It specifies CASSLQIADEQFF.

The chain couples TRBV9 to TRBJ2-7, with D tentatively TRBD2 (6 bases). V lost 4 bases to trimming and J lost 0 bases, with 11 bases between them. This CDR3 has 14 amino acids. Germline V lookup: CDR1 SGDLS, CDR2 YYNGEE. CDR3 DNA: TGTGCCAGCAGCCCCCAGGGACTCTCCTACGAGCAGTACTTC. Its translation: CASSPQGLSYEQYF.

This clone was detected once. The chain links TRBV30 to TRBJ1-1; D gene unclear. CDR1 and CDR2 (germline): GTSNPN, SVGIG (reference sequence). V was cut by 0 bases and J by 2 bases, with 10 bases left in between. CDR3 length equals 14 residues. The CDR3 here is CAWSVAVYNTEAFF. The CDR3 nucleotides read TGTGCCTGGAGTGTGGCTGTCTACAACACTGAAGCTTTCTTT.

The rearrangement links TRBV6-6 to TRBJ2-3; no definite D call. The CDR3 is 14 amino acids. Germline V CDR1 and CDR2: MNHNY, SVGAGI (reference sequence). Trimming stripped 6 bases from V and 0 bases from J, with 10 bases between. The CDR3 here is CASRPPGSTDTQYF. In nucleotides, the CDR3 is TGTGCCAGCAGGCCTCCCGGGAGCACAGATACGCAGTATTTT.

The count of this clone is one. The chain has TRBV30 and TRBJ1-6, with D tentatively TRBD1 (5 bases). The ends were cut back, 3 bases at V and 5 bases at J, with 14 bases in the middle. Germline V lookup: CDR1 GTSNPN, CDR2 SVGIG (reference sequence). The CDR3 length is 15 residues. CDR3 nucleotide sequence: TGTGCCTGGAGCGCCACCGGGACGGATAATTCACCCCTCCACTTT. Residues: CAWSATGTDNSPLHF. The full variable domain, rest sourced from reference TRBV30 and TRBJ1-6, is SQTIHQWPATLVQPVGSPLSLECTVEGTSNPNLYWYRQAAGRGLQLLFYSVGIGQISSEVPQNLSASRPQDRQFILSSKKLLLSDSGFYLCAWSATGTDNSPLHFGNGTRLTVT.

The V and J genes are TRBV10-3 and TRBJ1-5, with TRBD1 as a possible D gene (5 bases). Deletions cut 5 bases from V and 1 base from J, with 9 bases between. This CDR3 contains 14 residues. Per the germline V gene, CDR1 is ENHRY and CDR2 is SYGVKD. The CDR3 nucleotides read TGTGCCATCAGTCCGCGGGACAGCAATCAGCCCCAGCATTTT. Its translation is CAISPRDSNQPQHF.

CDR3 loop: CASSFAPWDSQRARPQHF. The CDR3 nucleotides read TGTGCCAGCAGTTTTGCGCCCTGGGACAGTCAGAGAGCACGGCCCCAGCATTTT. V usage is TRBV28 and J usage is TRBJ1-5; 7 bases line up with TRBD1. Trimming at V came to 3 bases and at J to 9 bases, leaving 20 bases not matched to a gene. The length of the CDR3 is 18 residues. Germline-derived CDR1 and CDR2 are MDHEN and SYDVKM.

V gene TRBV19 combines with J gene TRBJ2-5; D is perhaps TRBD2 (6 bases). The CDR3 is 16 residues long. Looked up from germline, CDR1 is LNHDA and CDR2 is SQIVND (reference sequence). Trimming removed 3 bases from V and 5 bases from J, with 19 bases in between. CDR3 sequence reads: CASSMLHEGRKETQYF. For the CDR3, the DNA is TGTGCCAGTAGTATGCTGCATGAGGGGAGGAAGGAGACCCAGTACTTC.

CDR3 protein: CASSQGRGPGELFF. Written as DNA, the CDR3 is TGCGCCAGCAGCCAAGGGCGAGGGCCCGGGGAGCTGTTTTTT. This rearrangement joins TRBV4-3 to TRBJ2-2, with D possibly TRBD2 on 5 matching bases. This CDR3 is built from 14 residues. The V end was cut by 1 base, the J end by 6 bases, with 9 bases between. Germline CDR1 is LGHNA and CDR2 is YSLEER.

The chain couples TRBV28 to TRBJ2-1; D is ambiguous. V gave up 3 bases and J gave up 7 bases, with 10 bases separating them. Looked up from germline, CDR1 is MDHEN and CDR2 is SYDVKM. The CDR3 contains 13 residues. CDR3 nucleotide sequence: TGTGCCAGCAGTTTTCAAGGTCTGAATGAGCAGTTCTTC. Translating it yields CASSFQGLNEQFF.

The chain couples TRBV5-5 to TRBJ2-7; 9 bases are a match to TRBD2. Germline trimming cut 5 bases from V and 0 bases from J; bases unmatched to any gene: 6. Germline CDR1 is SGHKS and CDR2 is YYEKEE (reference sequence). This CDR3 comprises 15 residues. The CDR3: CASSKLAGFSYEQYF. The CDR3 DNA reads as TGTGCCAGCAGTAAACTAGCGGGCTTCTCCTACGAGCAGTACTTC.

The rearrangement joins TRBV29-1 to TRBJ2-1; 7 bases fit TRBD2. The V gene end was trimmed by 8 bases and the J gene end by 0 bases; junction bases not matched to a gene: 7. The CDR3 extends over 14 amino acids. Looked up from germline, CDR1 is SQVTM and CDR2 is ANQGSEA. This CDR3 reads CSTSGGSSYNEQFF. DNA of the CDR3: TGCAGCACCTCCGGCGGGAGCTCCTACAATGAGCAGTTCTTC.

The chain employs TRBV20-1 and TRBJ2-1; TRBD2 might be the D (6 bases). CDR1 is DFQATT, CDR2 SNEGSKA, per germline (reference sequence). Trimming took off 6 bases at V and 10 bases at J, with 13 bases between the two ends. CDR3 length: 11 amino acids. The CDR3 bases are TGCAGTGCGCCGGGGGTCCAGGAGCAGTTCTTC. It codes for CSAPGVQEQFF.